A single sample is the source of the 2 T cell receptor beta chains below, sequenced in a study of post-analysis software for immune sequencing data. Whole-study findings and limits: When patients were compared with controls, a handful of TRBV segments were more frequent, TRBV5-6, TRBV5-1 and TRBV20-1 among them.

These receptors are not linked to any known antigen. Unique molecular identifiers tagged the TCR beta cDNA libraries. TCRdb re-called the PCR reads through MiXCR, storing one row per CDR3 protein. The data hold roughly 650,000 distinct CDR3 sequences, with 55% to 70% observed a single time. Sequencing was done on a sample of blood. These receptors originate from a girl aged 2 to 9 with multiple sclerosis.

The chain has TRBV11-2 and TRBJ2-1, with 10 bases lining up with TRBD2. The ends lost 2 bases at V and 6 bases at J; junction bases unmatched: 10. CDR3 length: 17 amino acids. From germline, CDR1 is SGHAT and CDR2 FQNNGV. This chain's CDR3 is CASSLTLLAGNVNEQFF. The CDR3 DNA reads TGTGCCAGCAGCTTAACTCTACTAGCGGGAAATGTCAATGAGCAGTTCTTC.

The genes are TRBV12-3 or TRBV12-4 and TRBJ2-2; either TRBD1 or TRBD2 may fit D (6 bases each). This CDR3 has 15 residues. V was shortened by 3 bases and J by 3 bases, with 11 bases between the two germline ends. This CDR3 is CASSFRGPDTGELFF. DNA of the CDR3: TGTGCCAGCAGTTTCCGGGGGCCAGACACCGGGGAGCTGTTTTTT.